Below, 14 T cell receptor beta chains from the same sample are listed, as sequenced in a study of T cells in Graves' hyperthyroidism and ophthalmopathy. Using RNA transcripts as the source, TCR beta CDR3 regions were amplified. The TCR CDR3 first-round RT-PCR relied on the HTBI primer set. TCRdb itself ran the multiplex PCR reads through MiXCR, one entry per CDR3 protein. The sample yields about 610,000 distinct CDR3 sequences, around 46% seen once. Sequenced material: peripheral blood or thyroid tissue (not recorded which). The source of these receptors is a woman aged 18 to 35 with Graves' hyperthyroidism.

V gene TRBV4-1 combines with J gene TRBJ1-5; D might be TRBD1 (5 bases). The CDR3 runs to 18 residues. Germline V gene sequence: CDR1 MGHRA, CDR2 YSYEKL. The ends were cut back, 2 bases at V and 0 bases at J, with 17 bases in the middle. The CDR3 nucleotides are TGCGCCAGCAGCCAATATGTCCGGGGCGGGGGTAGCAATCAGCCCCAGCATTTT. Its translation: CASSQYVRGGGSNQPQHF.

As for this clonotype: Sequence at one end of the junction differs from germline and may be a read error. The CDR3 coding sequence is TGCGCCAGCAGCTTGGATGACACTGAAGCTTTCTTT. Encoded protein: CASSLDDTEAFF. The J gene is TRBJ1-1, the V gene TRBV13; D gene unclear. The CDR3 has 12 residues. The germline V gene has CDR1 PRHDT and CDR2 FYEKMQ (reference sequence).

With respect to this clonotype: A much bigger clone sits one base away, suggesting this may be a read error. The gene calls are TRBV20-1 and TRBJ1-4, with D hard to call. The CDR3 loop spans 15 amino acids. Germline loops: CDR1 DFQATT, CDR2 SNEGSKA (reference sequence). Between the trimmed V and J ends, which lost 8 bases and 0 bases, there was a span of 16 bases. The CDR3 region is CSPYRGTSTNEKLFF. In DNA, the CDR3 is TGCAGTCCGTACCGTGGCACTTCAACTAATGAAAAACTGTTTTTT.

Only one count was recorded for this clonotype. At one boundary the junction diverges from the germline segment, which might be a read error. The chain has TRBV2 and TRBJ2-5, with D possibly matching TRBD1 (6 bases). This CDR3 spans 14 amino acids. Germline-derived CDR1 and CDR2 are SNHLY and FYNNEI. CDR3 protein: CASSALQGVEIQYF. The CDR3 coding sequence is TGTGCCAGCAGTGCCCTACAGGGCGTCGAGATCCAGTACTTC.

This clonotype has at least ten counts. The chain joins TRBV15 to TRBJ1-5; D is ambiguous. Germline CDR1 and CDR2: LNHNV and YYDKDF (reference sequence). Trimming took off 8 bases at V and 1 base at J, with 9 bases between the two ends. CDR3 length equals 13 residues. The CDR3 here is CATGMASNQPQHF. CDR3 DNA: TGTGCCACCGGCATGGCAAGCAATCAGCCCCAGCATTTT. Filled out from reference TRBV15 and TRBJ1-5, the complete variable domain reads DAMVIQNPRYQVTQFGKPVTLSCSQTLNHNVMYWYQQKSSQAPKLLFHYYDKDFNNEADTPDNFQSRRPNTSFCFLDIRSPGLGDTAMYLCATGMASNQPQHFGDGTRLSIL.

The rearrangement uses TRBV25-1 and TRBJ2-7; D might be TRBD1 (5 bases). This CDR3 comprises 17 residues. V dropped 9 bases and J dropped 3 bases, with 27 bases sitting between them. CDR1 is MGHDK, CDR2 SYGVNS, per germline. The DNA of the CDR3 is TGTGCCAGTAGCCAAGGGGAATACAGCTTAGTCCACTACGAGCAGTACTTC. Protein product: CASSQGEYSLVHYEQYF.

This clonotype was seen only a few times. V usage is TRBV12-3 or TRBV12-4 and J usage is TRBJ1-3; TRBD1 is a possible D gene (5 bases). The length of the CDR3 is 16 residues. Trimming took 3 bases from V and 0 from J, leaving 12 bases between them. As DNA, the CDR3 is TGTGCCAGCAGTTTGGACATCCCCCTCTCTGGAAACACCATATATTTT. Its protein product is CASSLDIPLSGNTIYF.

This clonotype was seen ten or more times. The genes are TRBV27 and TRBJ2-7; D uncertain. The CDR3 loop spans 13 amino acids. The V gene's germline CDR1 is MNHEY and CDR2 SMNVEV (reference sequence). The ends were cut back, 6 bases at V and 2 bases at J, with 11 bases in the middle. The CDR3 DNA reads as TGTGCCAGCAGAGAATCAATGACCTACGAGCAGTACTTC. Encoded protein: CASRESMTYEQYF.

The chain recombines TRBV7-2 with TRBJ2-1; 7 positions match TRBD1. The CDR3 is 16 amino acids. V lost 5 bases, J lost 0 bases, and 7 bases stayed unmatched. Germline V gene lookup returns CDR1 SGHTA and CDR2 FQGNSA. CDR3 loop: CASSIGTESSYNEQFF. The CDR3 DNA is TGTGCCAGCAGCATCGGGACAGAGAGCTCCTACAATGAGCAGTTCTTC.

V and J are TRBV27 and TRBJ1-5; a weak D match, TRBD1 (5 bases). Germline-derived CDR1 and CDR2 are MNHEY and SMNVEV (reference sequence). The CDR3 sequence is 13 residues long. Trimming stripped 4 bases from V and 4 bases from J, with 8 bases between. The CDR3 DNA reads as TGTGCCAGCAGTTGGGGCAAGAATCAGCCCCAGCATTTT. Protein product: CASSWGKNQPQHF.

The chain joins TRBV14 to TRBJ1-2, with a possible D match to TRBD1 (6 bases). The length of the CDR3 is 19 residues. V lost 4 bases and J lost 0, with 24 bases in between. CDR1 SGHDN and CDR2 FVKESK come from the germline V gene. CDR3 bases: TGTGCCAGCAGCCTACACATTCCGGGACAAGGTTTAGCTAACTATGGCTACACCTTC. This encodes CASSLHIPGQGLANYGYTF. Using reference TRBV14 and TRBJ1-2 for the parts outside the CDR3, the full variable domain is EAGVTQFPSHSVIEKGQTVTLRCDPISGHDNLYWYRRVMGKEIKFLLHFVKESKQDESGMPNNRFLAERTGGTYSTLKVQPAELEDSGVYFCASSLHIPGQGLANYGYTFGSGTRLTVV.

The chain has TRBV2 and TRBJ2-7; no reliable D call. The CDR3 has 13 amino acids. CDR1 and CDR2 from the germline V gene are SNHLY and FYNNEI. V lost 4 bases and J 6 bases, leaving 13 bases between the germline ends. For the CDR3, the DNA is TGTGCCAGCAGTGTGAGCCCTCCCACCGAGCAGTACTTC. This sequence encodes CASSVSPPTEQYF.

This clonotype was found many times. This rearrangement joins TRBV5-1 to TRBJ2-6, with D maybe TRBD1 (5 bases). CDR3 size: 14 residues. Germline V gene lookup returns CDR1 SGHRS and CDR2 YFSETQ. Trimming cost V 5 bases and J 0 bases, with 6 bases left between them. The CDR3 region is CASRGDSGANVLTF. In DNA, the CDR3 is TGCGCCAGCAGAGGGGACTCTGGGGCCAACGTCCTGACTTTC.

In its sample, this clonotype was seen many times. The CDR3, as DNA: TGTGCCAGCAGCATTAGCGGGAGTGCTCTTAAAGAGACCCAGTACTTC. It yields the protein CASSISGSALKETQYF. This chain joins TRBV13 and TRBJ2-5; 9 bases match TRBD2. Germline V lookup: CDR1 PRHDT, CDR2 FYEKMQ (reference sequence). The trim removed 5 bases at V and 3 bases at J, leaving 10 bases unmatched. The CDR3 totals 16 residues.